The clone carrying this T cell receptor beta chain was picked up many times. Its target is not known. This specimen comes from a study of Graves' ophthalmopathy and Graves' hyperthyroidism. Turning to the study itself: Ahead of any treatment, peripheral blood was obtained at the initial diagnosis.

The V end was cut by 2 bases, the J end by 4 bases, with 11 bases between. CDR3 length: 14 residues. The study excluded patients with other autoimmune diseases, uncontrolled infections, pregnancy or lactation. Amplified material comprised TCR beta CDR3 regions derived from RNA transcripts. The first round was an RT-PCR with HTBI primers, and the second round was a multiplex PCR. One entry per CDR3 protein results from TCRdb running MiXCR on the multiplex PCR reads. The table has some 210,000 distinct CDR3 sequences, roughly 27% seen once. Study results and caveats: The blood repertoire also included most expanded thyroid clonotypes above 0.001 frequency. Ophthalmopathy progression prediction by the model yielded a sensitivity of 60% to 71% and a specificity of under 85%.

This receptor was taken from a man aged 45-65 years with Graves' ophthalmopathy. The sequenced sample was peripheral blood. This chain uses TRBV12-3 or TRBV12-4 with TRBJ1-1; D ambiguous. CDR3 sequence (DNA): TGTGCCAGCAGTTTACTAGGCTCGGGCACTGAAGCTTTCTTT. Translation gives CASSLLGSGTEAFF.